This T cell receptor (beta chain) appears in the sequencing data of a study of brain T cells in children with intractable seizures. Study results and caveats: Pre- and post-surgery blood differed in depth, so pre-surgery absences may be undersampling. Only CDR3 sequence similarity suggested viral specificity, without known HCMV serostatus.

The CDR3 runs 13 residues. The V end was cut by 2 bases, the J end by 4 bases, with 9 bases between. Germline-derived CDR1 and CDR2 are SGHDT and YYEEEE. Sequencing was limited to surgery cases with top T cell transcript signatures in brain tissue. Before surgery, patients took at least one anti-epileptic drug. Comment on this clone: What it recognizes is unknown.

Clones were sequenced by immunoSEQ multiplex PCR, and TCRdb holds only the in-frame ones, with some missing. The sample lists some 80,000 clones; around nine tenths were seen once. This TCR derives from a girl aged 2-15 years with Rasmussen encephalitis and intractable seizures. Sequenced material: peripheral blood, taken at surgery. The chain has TRBV5-6 and TRBJ1-1; tentatively, D is TRBD1 (6 bases). DNA for the CDR3: TGTGCCAGCAGCTTTGAGGGGGGCACTGAAGCTTTCTTT. It codes for CASSFEGGTEAFF.